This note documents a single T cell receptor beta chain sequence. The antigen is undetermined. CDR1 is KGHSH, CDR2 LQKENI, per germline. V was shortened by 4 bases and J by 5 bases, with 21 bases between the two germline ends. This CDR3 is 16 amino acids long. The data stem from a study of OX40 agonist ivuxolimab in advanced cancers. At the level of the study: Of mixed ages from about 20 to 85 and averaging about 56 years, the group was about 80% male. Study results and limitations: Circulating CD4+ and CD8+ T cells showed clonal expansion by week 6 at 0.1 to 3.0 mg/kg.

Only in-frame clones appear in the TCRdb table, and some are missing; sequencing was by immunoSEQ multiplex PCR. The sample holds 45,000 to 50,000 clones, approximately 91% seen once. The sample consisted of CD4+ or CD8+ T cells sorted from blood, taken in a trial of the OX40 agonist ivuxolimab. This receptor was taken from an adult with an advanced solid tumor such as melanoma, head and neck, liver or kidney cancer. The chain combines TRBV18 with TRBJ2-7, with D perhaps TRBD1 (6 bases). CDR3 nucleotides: TGTGCCAGCTCACGGGGGCAAGGGGAGAGCGTGGACGAGCAGTACTTC. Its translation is CASSRGQGESVDEQYF.